The next 8 T cell receptor beta chains were all read from a single sample in a study of blood T cell repertoires in COVID-19. Repertoires were generated with immunoSEQ multiplex PCR, while TCRdb's copy carries only in-frame clones and drops some. This sample has some 150,000 clones, with approximately 83% found just once. Sequences were obtained from peripheral blood. Receptors originate from a human donor with acute or convalescent COVID-19. The donor label of this sample is uncertain.

V is TRBV4-1 and J is TRBJ2-3; TRBD1 agrees at 7 bases. CDR3 size: 15 residues. Germline lookup yields CDR1 MGHRA and CDR2 YSYEKL. Trimming at V came to 7 bases and at J to 0 bases, leaving 7 bases not matched to a gene. DNA of the CDR3: TGCGCCAGCAACGCAGGGGGTTCTAGCACAGATACGCAGTATTTT. Translation: CASNAGGSSTDTQYF.

This clone was detected only a few times. This rearrangement joins TRBV4-1 to TRBJ1-1; D perhaps matches TRBD1 (6 bases). Per germline, CDR1 MGHRA and CDR2 YSYEKL. V dropped 1 base and J dropped 6 bases, with 9 bases sitting between them. The CDR3 has 13 amino acids. CDR3 sequence: CASSQVQGPEAFF. The CDR3 DNA follows: TGCGCCAGCAGCCAAGTACAGGGTCCTGAAGCTTTCTTT.

The DNA of the CDR3 is TGTGCCAGCAATAAAGAGACAGGGGGCACTGAAGCTTTCTTT. Residues: CASNKETGGTEAFF. The J gene is TRBJ1-1, the V gene TRBV2, with 9 bases matching TRBD1. From germline, CDR1 is SNHLY and CDR2 FYNNEI. Germline trimming cut 7 bases from V and 4 bases from J; bases unmatched to any gene: 7. The CDR3 runs to 14 residues.

The chain is built from TRBV30 and TRBJ2-2; a weak D match, TRBD1 (5 bases). Germline CDR1 reads GTSNPN; CDR2 reads SVGIG (reference sequence). V shed 0 bases and J shed 3 bases, with 11 bases lying between them. This CDR3 is built from 15 residues. This CDR3 is CAWSVFSGYTGELFF. The CDR3 nucleotides are TGTGCCTGGAGTGTTTTTTCAGGGTACACCGGGGAGCTGTTTTTT.

The rearrangement uses TRBV2 and TRBJ2-3; 9 bases match TRBD2. This CDR3 spans 14 amino acids. With V trimmed by 3 bases and J by 5 bases, 3 bases remained unmatched. CDR1 and CDR2 (germline): SNHLY, FYNNEI. The CDR3 here is CASSEALAGDTQYF. DNA of the CDR3: TGTGCCAGCAGTGAGGCACTAGCGGGAGATACGCAGTATTTT.

This clone occurred once. The chain couples TRBV7-9 to TRBJ2-3, with 10 bases matching TRBD2. Germline-derived CDR1 and CDR2 are SEHNR and FQNEAQ (reference sequence). The V gene end was trimmed by 5 bases and the J gene end by 2 bases; junction bases not matched to a gene: 10. CDR3 size: 17 residues. The CDR3 DNA is TGTGCCAGCAGCCGTTATTTAGCGGGGGGTAACACAGATACGCAGTATTTT. Protein sequence: CASSRYLAGGNTDTQYF.

The chain recombines TRBV7-9 with TRBJ2-3; 7 positions agree with TRBD1. Trimming cost V 5 bases and J 14 bases; bases outside gene matches: 10. Per germline, CDR1 SEHNR and CDR2 FQNEAQ (reference sequence). The CDR3 loop spans 12 amino acids. CDR3 sequence: CASSLDRVSPYF. CDR3 bases: TGTGCCAGCAGCCTTGACAGGGTGTCTCCGTATTTT. Combining the CDR3 with reference TRBV7-9 and TRBJ2-3 gives the whole variable domain DTGVSQNPRHKITKRGQNVTFRCDPISEHNRLYWYRQTLGQGPEFLTYFQNEAQLEKSRLLSDRFSAERPKGSFSTLEIQRTEQGDSAMYLCASSLDRVSPYFGPGTRLTVL.

The chain couples TRBV29-1 to TRBJ2-2; 8 bases fit TRBD1. The V and J ends lost 7 bases and 5 bases, in that order; junction bases with no gene match: 6. The length of the CDR3 is 13 residues. Germline CDR1 reads SQVTM; CDR2 reads ANQGSEA. CDR3 protein: CSADRGGTGELFF. For the CDR3, the DNA is TGCAGCGCCGACAGGGGAGGAACCGGGGAGCTGTTTTTT.